This TCR beta chain was retrieved from a study of blood T cell repertoires in COVID-19. Study-level information: There were acute and convalescent COVID-19 samples, and they came from the United States, Italy and Spain. Sources were T cells, B-cell-depleted T cells, or PBMCs; the material itself was cDNA or gDNA.

Authors' data handling: Counts of nucleated cells, estimated from reference gene primer amplification, were obtained. Profiled with immunoSEQ multiplex PCR; TCRdb holds only in-frame clones, not every one. That table is the source of V, J and clone size, and D and trimming were worked out from the DNA. This sample has 60,000 to 75,000 clones, with around 83% found just once. Germline CDR1 and CDR2: MNHEY and SVGEGT. The CDR3 is 16 residues long. Concerning this clone itself: An end of the junction does not agree with germline; a read error may underlie this.

Sequenced input: peripheral blood. This TCR came from a human donor in a cohort sampled during active COVID-19. The rearrangement uses TRBV6-2 or TRBV6-3 and TRBJ2-1, with 7 bases matching TRBD2. The CDR3 here is CTSSSRLAEHYNEQFF. In DNA, the CDR3 is TGTACCAGCAGCAGCAGACTAGCCGAACACTACAATGAGCAGTTCTTC.